Listed below are T cell receptor beta chains from one sample, sequenced in a study of T cell responses to AZD1222 COVID-19 vaccine. Profiling relied on immunoSEQ multiplex PCR, and the TCRdb table lists in-frame clones only, not all of them. Counted here are about 99,000 clones, about nine tenths occurring once; the ten biggest clones make up more than 2.5%. The sequencing here drew on peripheral blood, taken 28 days after the second dose of the MenACWY control vaccine. The receptors here all came from an adult who received the MenACWY meningococcal vaccine as a control. Both conserved end residues are part of each CDR3. Fields, in order: V gene, J gene, clone size, D gene, CDR3 protein, CDR3 DNA. A D gene is named only where the DNA matches it firmly. Some rows have no size entry. The others give once, few or many, or a class for an expanded clone.

TRBV6-5	TRBJ1-2	.	.	CASRDFSGDYGYTF	TGTGCCAGCAGGGACTTCTCCGGGGACTATGGCTACACCTTC
TRBV15	TRBJ1-4	.	TRBD1	CATSRRTGSNEKLFF	TGTGCCACCAGCAGAAGGACAGGGAGTAATGAAAAACTGTTTTTT
TRBV5-5	TRBJ2-7	.	TRBD1	CASSAEYTGGFTYYEQYF	TGTGCCAGCAGCGCGGAGTATACAGGGGGTTTCACCTACTACGAGCAGTACTTC
TRBV7-3	TRBJ1-1	.	TRBD1	CASSSGTGDLVTEAFF	TGTGCCAGCAGTTCCGGGACAGGGGATCTGGTCACTGAAGCTTTCTTT
TRBV7-9	TRBJ2-7	.	.	CASSLGQNSYEQYF	TGTGCCAGCAGCCTTGGACAAAACTCCTACGAGCAGTACTTC
TRBV7-2	TRBJ2-4	once	TRBD2	CASSPPLAGVRDIQYF	TGTGCCAGCAGCCCGCCGCTTGCGGGGGTTAGGGACATTCAGTACTTC
TRBV11-2	TRBJ2-7	.	TRBD1	CASSFGQGYEQYF	TGTGCCAGCAGCTTTGGACAGGGCTACGAGCAGTACTTC
TRBV3-1/TRBV3-2	TRBJ2-2	.	.	CASRPGHTNTGELFF	TGTGCCAGCAGACCGGGACACACTAACACCGGGGAGCTGTTTTTT
TRBV24-1	TRBJ2-3	.	TRBD1	CATSDWTGSTDTQYF	TGTGCCACCAGTGATTGGACAGGATCCACAGATACGCAGTATTTT
TRBV6-6	TRBJ1-6	.	.	CASSRQATYNSPLHF	TGTGCCAGCAGCCGGCAAGCCACCTATAATTCACCCCTCCACTTT
TRBV5-6	TRBJ1-1	.	TRBD1	CASSFSYINAGGTEAFF	TGTGCCAGCAGCTTTAGCTACATAAACGCAGGGGGCACTGAAGCTTTCTTT
TRBV4-1	TRBJ1-3	few	TRBD1	CASSQDLTGASFGNTIYF	TGCGCCAGCAGCCAAGATTTAACAGGGGCGAGCTTTGGAAACACCATATATTTT
TRBV11-3	TRBJ2-2	.	.	CASSGKGWTGELFF	TGTGCCAGCAGCGGGAAGGGATGGACCGGGGAGCTGTTTTTT
TRBV6-1	TRBJ2-2	.	TRBD1	CASSEGTGGAGELFF	TGTGCCAGCAGTGAAGGGACAGGGGGCGCCGGGGAGCTGTTTTTT
TRBV24-1	TRBJ2-1	.	TRBD2	CATSDPSSGGLANEQFF	TGTGCCACCAGTGACCCCTCTAGCGGGGGGTTAGCCAATGAGCAGTTCTTC
TRBV30	TRBJ1-6	few	.	CAWRKNTDNSPLHF	TGTGCCTGGAGAAAAAACACTGATAATTCACCCCTCCACTTT
TRBV6-5	TRBJ2-7	.	.	CASRSRRSSYEQYF	TGTGCCAGCAGATCCAGGAGGAGCTCCTACGAGCAGTACTTC
TRBV19	TRBJ1-2	.	.	CASRDLPDRYYGYTF	TGTGCCAGCCGTGACCTGCCAGACAGATATTATGGCTACACCTTC
TRBV9	TRBJ2-2	.	.	CASSGDRFTGELFF	TGTGCCAGCAGCGGTGACAGGTTCACCGGGGAGCTGTTTTTT
TRBV24-1	TRBJ2-3	.	.	CATSDLGRGTDTQYF	TGTGCCACCAGTGATTTGGGGAGAGGCACAGATACGCAGTATTTT
TRBV29-1	TRBJ2-4	.	TRBD2	CSVAPPGGNIQYF	TGCAGCGTTGCCCCCCCGGGAGGGAACATTCAGTACTTC
TRBV18	TRBJ1-5	.	TRBD1	CASSPGGQGVYQPQHF	TGTGCCAGCTCACCAGGGGGACAGGGGGTCTATCAGCCCCAGCATTTT
TRBV10-3	TRBJ1-1	.	.	CAINGQMNTEAFF	TGTGCCATCAATGGACAGATGAACACTGAAGCTTTCTTT
TRBV4-2	TRBJ1-1	.	TRBD1	CASSRTGGNTEAFF	TGTGCCAGCAGCCGGACAGGAGGGAACACTGAAGCTTTCTTT
TRBV5-1	TRBJ1-6	.	.	CASSLGDNNSPLHF	TGCGCCAGCAGCTTGGGGGACAATAATTCACCCCTCCACTTT
TRBV4-1	TRBJ1-5	.	TRBD1	CASSHGKGAVSNQPQHF	TGCGCCAGCAGCCATGGCAAGGGGGCCGTTAGCAATCAGCCCCAGCATTTT
TRBV15	TRBJ2-1	.	.	CATSVFKGLSSYNEQFF	TGTGCCACCAGCGTCTTTAAGGGGTTAAGCTCCTACAATGAGCAGTTCTTC
TRBV3-1/TRBV3-2	TRBJ1-2	.	TRBD1	CASSLSRDRESYTF	TGTGCCAGCAGCCTCTCCCGGGACAGGGAAAGTTACACCTTC
TRBV18	TRBJ1-3	.	.	CASSRTVGSGNTIYF	TGTGCCAGCTCAAGGACGGTGGGCTCTGGAAACACCATATATTTT
TRBV6-1	TRBJ1-6	.	TRBD1	CASREQGATYNSPLHF	TGTGCCAGCAGGGAACAGGGGGCCACCTATAATTCACCCCTCCACTTT
TRBV7-3	TRBJ1-2	.	.	CASSPDGTRGYTF	TGTGCCAGCAGCCCAGACGGAACGAGAGGCTACACCTTC